The sequence of this TCR beta chain was determined in a study of PD-L1 blockade in urothelial cancer. Germline assignment: CDR1 SGHDT and CDR2 YYEEEE. The CDR3 has 16 residues. V shed 0 bases, J shed 8 bases, and the junction held 11 bases outside the gene matches. The data were produced by immunoSEQ multiplex PCR, yet TCRdb's version contains in-frame clones alone and is incomplete. Altogether tens of thousands of clones are present, about 86% being singletons, with the ten largest covering roughly 2.9%. Source: PBMCs, taken around atezolizumab (anti-PD-L1) treatment. This sequence joins TRBV5-6 and TRBJ1-2; TRBD1 matches 9 bases. The sequence was obtained from a man aged 50 to 59 with urothelial cancer. The CDR3 DNA is TGTGCCAGCAGCTTGGCCGGGACAGGGTCCCCGGGGGGCTACACCTTC. Amino acid sequence: CASSLAGTGSPGGYTF.